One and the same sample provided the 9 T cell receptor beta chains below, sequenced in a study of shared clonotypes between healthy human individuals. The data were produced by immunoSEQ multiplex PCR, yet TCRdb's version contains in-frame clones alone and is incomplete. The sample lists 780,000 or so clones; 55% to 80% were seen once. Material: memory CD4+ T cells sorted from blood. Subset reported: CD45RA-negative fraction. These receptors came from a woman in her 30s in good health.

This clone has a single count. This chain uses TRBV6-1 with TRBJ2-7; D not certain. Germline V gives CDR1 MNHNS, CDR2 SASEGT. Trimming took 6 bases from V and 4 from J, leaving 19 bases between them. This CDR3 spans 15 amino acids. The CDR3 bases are TGTGCCAGCAGCGACCCCCGAGGTTCGGTTTACGAGCAGTACTTC. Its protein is CASSDPRGSVYEQYF.

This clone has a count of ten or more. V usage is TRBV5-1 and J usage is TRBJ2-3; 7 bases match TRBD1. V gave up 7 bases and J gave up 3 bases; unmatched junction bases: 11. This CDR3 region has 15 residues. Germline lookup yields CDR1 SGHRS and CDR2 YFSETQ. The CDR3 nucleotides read TGCGCCAGCGGGCCGGGACAGACATCAACAGATACGCAGTATTTT. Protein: CASGPGQTSTDTQYF.

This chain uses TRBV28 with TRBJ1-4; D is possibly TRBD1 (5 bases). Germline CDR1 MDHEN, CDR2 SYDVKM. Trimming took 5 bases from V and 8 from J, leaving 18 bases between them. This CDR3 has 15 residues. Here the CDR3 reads CASSPLTVTGEKLFF. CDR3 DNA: TGTGCCAGCAGTCCCCTGACAGTCACTGGGGAAAAACTGTTTTTT.

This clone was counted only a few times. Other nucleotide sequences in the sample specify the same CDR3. CDR3 in DNA: TGTGCCAGCAGCCAAGGTGCGCGGTCAGAGACCCAGTACTTC. Its protein product is CASSQGARSETQYF. V gene TRBV14 combines with J gene TRBJ2-5; D remains unclear. V was clipped by 1 base and J by 4 bases, with 10 bases between them. CDR1 and CDR2 from the germline V gene are SGHDN and FVKESK. The CDR3 is made up of 14 amino acids.

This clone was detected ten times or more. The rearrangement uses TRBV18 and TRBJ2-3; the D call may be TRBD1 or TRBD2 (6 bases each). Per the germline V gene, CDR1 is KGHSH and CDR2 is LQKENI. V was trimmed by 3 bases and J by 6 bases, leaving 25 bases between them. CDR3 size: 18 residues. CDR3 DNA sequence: TGTGCCAGCTCACCCAATCCTTGGGGGGCGGAACTAATGGATACGCAGTATTTT. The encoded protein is CASSPNPWGAELMDTQYF. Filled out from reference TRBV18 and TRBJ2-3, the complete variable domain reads NAGVMQNPRHLVRRRGQEARLRCSPMKGHSHVYWYRQLPEEGLKFMVYLQKENIIDESGMPKERFSAEFPKEGPSILRIQQVVRGDSAAYFCASSPNPWGAELMDTQYFGPGTRLTVL.

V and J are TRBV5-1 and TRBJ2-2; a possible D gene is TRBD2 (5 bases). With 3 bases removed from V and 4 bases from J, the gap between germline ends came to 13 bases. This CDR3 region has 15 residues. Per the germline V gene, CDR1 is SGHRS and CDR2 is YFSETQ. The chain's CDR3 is CASSYSGSSTGELFF. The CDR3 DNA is TGCGCCAGCAGCTACAGCGGTTCGTCCACCGGGGAGCTGTTTTTT.

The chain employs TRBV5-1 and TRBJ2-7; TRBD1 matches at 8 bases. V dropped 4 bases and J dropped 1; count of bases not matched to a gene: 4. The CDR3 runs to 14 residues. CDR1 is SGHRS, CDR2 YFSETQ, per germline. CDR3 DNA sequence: TGCGCCAGCAGCCGGGGACAGGATTCCTACGAGCAGTACTTC. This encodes CASSRGQDSYEQYF.

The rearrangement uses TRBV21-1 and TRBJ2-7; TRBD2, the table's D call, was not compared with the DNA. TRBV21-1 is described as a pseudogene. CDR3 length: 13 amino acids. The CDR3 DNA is TGTGCCAGTTCTCATGAGCAATCCTACGAGCAGTACTTC. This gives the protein CASSHEQSYEQYF.

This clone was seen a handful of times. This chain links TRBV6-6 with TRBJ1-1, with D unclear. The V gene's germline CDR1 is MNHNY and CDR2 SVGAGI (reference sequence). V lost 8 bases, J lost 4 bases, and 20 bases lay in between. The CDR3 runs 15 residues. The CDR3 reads CASQKAGIKVTEAFF. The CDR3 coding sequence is TGTGCCAGCCAGAAGGCGGGGATTAAGGTCACTGAAGCTTTCTTT.